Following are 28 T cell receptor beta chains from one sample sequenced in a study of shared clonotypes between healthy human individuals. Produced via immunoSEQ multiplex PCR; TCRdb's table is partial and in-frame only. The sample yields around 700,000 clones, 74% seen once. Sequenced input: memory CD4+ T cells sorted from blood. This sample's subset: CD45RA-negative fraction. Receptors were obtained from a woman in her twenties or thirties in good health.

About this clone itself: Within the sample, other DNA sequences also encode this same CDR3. The CDR3 DNA is TGCGCCAGCAGCTTGGCGGCAGGGGGGAGTCAGCCCCAGCATTTT. It is translated as CASSLAAGGSQPQHF. The chain recombines TRBV5-1 with TRBJ1-5; 7 bases are shared with TRBD1. The CDR3 is 15 residues long. Losses at the gene ends were 0 bases for V and 6 bases for J; bases not matched to a gene: 6. CDR1 and CDR2 (germline): SGHRS, YFSETQ.

The CDR3 loop is CASSDRTGGRETQYF. CDR3 in DNA: TGCGCCAGCAGTGACCGGACAGGGGGTCGGGAGACCCAGTACTTC. The rearrangement joins TRBV10-1 to TRBJ2-5, with 10 nucleotides matching TRBD1. From germline, CDR1 is WNHNN and CDR2 SYGVQD (reference sequence). CDR3 length: 15 amino acids. V shed 3 bases and J 5 bases; nucleotides not matched to a gene: 6.

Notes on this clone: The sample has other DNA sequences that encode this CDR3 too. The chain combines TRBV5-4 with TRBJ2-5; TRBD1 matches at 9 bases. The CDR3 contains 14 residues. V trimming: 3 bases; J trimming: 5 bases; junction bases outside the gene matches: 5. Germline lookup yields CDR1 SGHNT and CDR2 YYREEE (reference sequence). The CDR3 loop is CASSSDRGRETQYF. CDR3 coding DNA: TGTGCCAGCAGCTCGGACAGGGGCCGGGAGACCCAGTACTTC.

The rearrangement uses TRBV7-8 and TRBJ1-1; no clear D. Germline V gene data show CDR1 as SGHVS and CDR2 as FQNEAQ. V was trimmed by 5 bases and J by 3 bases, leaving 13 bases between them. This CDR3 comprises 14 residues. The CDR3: CASSPRRQDTEAFF. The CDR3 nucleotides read TGTGCCAGCAGCCCGCGGCGGCAGGACACTGAAGCTTTCTTT. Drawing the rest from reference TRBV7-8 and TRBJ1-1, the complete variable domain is GAGVSQSPRYKVAKRGQDVALRCDPISGHVSLFWYQQALGQGPEFLTYFQNEAQLDKSGLPSDRFFAERPEGSVSTLKIQRTQQEDSAVYLCASSPRRQDTEAFFGQGTRLTVV.

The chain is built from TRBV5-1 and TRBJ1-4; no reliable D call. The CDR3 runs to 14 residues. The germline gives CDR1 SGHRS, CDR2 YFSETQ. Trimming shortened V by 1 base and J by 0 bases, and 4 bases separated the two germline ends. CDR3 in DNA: TGCGCCAGCAGCTTGATTTCAACTAATGAAAAACTGTTTTTT. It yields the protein CASSLISTNEKLFF.

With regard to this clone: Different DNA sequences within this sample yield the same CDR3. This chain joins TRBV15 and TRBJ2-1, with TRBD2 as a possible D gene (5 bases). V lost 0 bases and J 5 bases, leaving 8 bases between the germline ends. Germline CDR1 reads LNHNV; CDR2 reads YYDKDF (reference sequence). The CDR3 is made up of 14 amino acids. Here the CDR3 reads CATSRDPGNNEQFF. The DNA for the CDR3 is TGTGCCACCAGCAGAGATCCCGGGAACAATGAGCAGTTCTTC.

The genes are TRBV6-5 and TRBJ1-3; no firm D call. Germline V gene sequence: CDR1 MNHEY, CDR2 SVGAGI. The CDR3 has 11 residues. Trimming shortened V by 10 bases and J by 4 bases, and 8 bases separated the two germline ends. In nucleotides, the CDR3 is TGTGCCACCGCCAGGGGAAACACCATATATTTT. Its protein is CATARGNTIYF.

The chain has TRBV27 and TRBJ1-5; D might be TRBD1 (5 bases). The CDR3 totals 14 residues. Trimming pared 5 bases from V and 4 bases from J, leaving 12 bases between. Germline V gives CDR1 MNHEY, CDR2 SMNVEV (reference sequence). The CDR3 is CASSPGTLNQPQHF. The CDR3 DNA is TGTGCCAGCAGTCCCGGGACTCTGAATCAGCCCCAGCATTTT.

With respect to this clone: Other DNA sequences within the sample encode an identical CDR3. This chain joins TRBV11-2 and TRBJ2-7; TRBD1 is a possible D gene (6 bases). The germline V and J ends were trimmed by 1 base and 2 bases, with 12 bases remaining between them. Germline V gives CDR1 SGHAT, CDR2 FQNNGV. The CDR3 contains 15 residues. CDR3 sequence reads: CASSLAPTGPYEQYF. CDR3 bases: TGTGCCAGCAGCTTAGCTCCGACAGGACCCTACGAGCAGTACTTC.

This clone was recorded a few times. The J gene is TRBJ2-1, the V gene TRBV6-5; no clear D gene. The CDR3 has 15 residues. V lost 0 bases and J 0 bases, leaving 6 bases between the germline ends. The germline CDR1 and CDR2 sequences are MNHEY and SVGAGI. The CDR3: CASSYSADSYNEQFF. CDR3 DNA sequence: TGTGCCAGCAGTTACTCGGCGGACTCCTACAATGAGCAGTTCTTC.

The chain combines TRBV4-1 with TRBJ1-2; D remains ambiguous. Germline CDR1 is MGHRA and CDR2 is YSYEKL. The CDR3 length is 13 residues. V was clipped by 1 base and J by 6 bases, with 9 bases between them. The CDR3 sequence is CASSQVFGDGYTF. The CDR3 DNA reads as TGCGCCAGCAGCCAAGTGTTCGGGGATGGCTACACCTTC.

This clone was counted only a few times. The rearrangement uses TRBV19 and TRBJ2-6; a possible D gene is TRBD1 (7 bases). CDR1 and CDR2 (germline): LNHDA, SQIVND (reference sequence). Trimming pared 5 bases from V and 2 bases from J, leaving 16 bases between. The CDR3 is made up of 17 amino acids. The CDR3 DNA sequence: TGTGCCAGTAGTCCTCAGACAGGGAGGACTGGGGCCAACGTCCTGACTTTC. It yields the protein CASSPQTGRTGANVLTF.

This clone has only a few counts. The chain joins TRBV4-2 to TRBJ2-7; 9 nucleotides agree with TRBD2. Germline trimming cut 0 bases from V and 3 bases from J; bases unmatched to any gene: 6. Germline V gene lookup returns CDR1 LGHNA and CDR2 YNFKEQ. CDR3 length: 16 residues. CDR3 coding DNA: TGTGCCAGCAGCCAAGATTTGGCTAGCGGGGACTACGAGCAGTACTTC. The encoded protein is CASSQDLASGDYEQYF.

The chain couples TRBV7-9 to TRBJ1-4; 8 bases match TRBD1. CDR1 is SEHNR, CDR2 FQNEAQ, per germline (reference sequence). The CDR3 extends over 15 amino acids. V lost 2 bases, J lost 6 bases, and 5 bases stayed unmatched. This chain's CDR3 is CASSLWTGRDEKLFF. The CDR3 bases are TGTGCCAGCAGCTTATGGACAGGGAGGGATGAAAAACTGTTTTTT.

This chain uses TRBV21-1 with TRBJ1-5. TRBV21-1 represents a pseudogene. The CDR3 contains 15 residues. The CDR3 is CASSLPGRENQPQHF. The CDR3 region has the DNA TGTGCCAGCTCACTACCGGGACGTGAGAATCAGCCCCAGCATTTT.

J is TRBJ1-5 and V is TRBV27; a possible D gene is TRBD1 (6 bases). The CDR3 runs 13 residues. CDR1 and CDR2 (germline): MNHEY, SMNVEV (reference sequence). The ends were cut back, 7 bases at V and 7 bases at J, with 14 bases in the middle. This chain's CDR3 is CASKNRVGQPQHF. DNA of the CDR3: TGTGCCAGCAAGAACAGGGTGGGACAGCCCCAGCATTTT.

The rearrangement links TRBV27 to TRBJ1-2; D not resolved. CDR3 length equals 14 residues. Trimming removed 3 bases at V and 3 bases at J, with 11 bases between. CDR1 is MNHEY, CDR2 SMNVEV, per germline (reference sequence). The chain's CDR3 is CASSLFGGDYGYTF. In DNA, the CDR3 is TGTGCCAGCAGTTTGTTCGGTGGGGACTATGGCTACACCTTC.

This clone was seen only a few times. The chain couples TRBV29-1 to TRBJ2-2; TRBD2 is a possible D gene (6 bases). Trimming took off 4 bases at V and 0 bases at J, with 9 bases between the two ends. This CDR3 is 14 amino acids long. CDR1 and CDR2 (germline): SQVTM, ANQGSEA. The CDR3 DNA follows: TGCAGCGTTGTTCCTAGCGCGAACACCGGGGAGCTGTTTTTT. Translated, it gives CSVVPSANTGELFF.

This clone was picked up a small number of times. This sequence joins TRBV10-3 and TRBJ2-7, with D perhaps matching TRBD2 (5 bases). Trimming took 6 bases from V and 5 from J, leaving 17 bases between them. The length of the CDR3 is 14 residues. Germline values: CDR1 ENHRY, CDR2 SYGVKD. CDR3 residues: CAIRREGLRDEQYF. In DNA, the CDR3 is TGTGCCATCAGACGAGAGGGCCTCCGCGACGAGCAGTACTTC.

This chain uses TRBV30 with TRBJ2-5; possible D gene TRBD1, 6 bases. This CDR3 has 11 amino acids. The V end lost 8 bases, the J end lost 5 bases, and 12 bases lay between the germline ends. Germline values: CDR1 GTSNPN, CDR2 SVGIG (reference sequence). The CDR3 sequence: CAQGLRETQYF. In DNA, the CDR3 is TGTGCCCAGGGGCTCAGGGAGACCCAGTACTTC.

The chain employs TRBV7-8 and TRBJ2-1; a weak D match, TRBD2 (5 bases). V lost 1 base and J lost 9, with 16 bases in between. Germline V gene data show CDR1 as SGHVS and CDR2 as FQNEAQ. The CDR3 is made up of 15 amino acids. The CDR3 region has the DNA TGTGCCAGCAGCTTAGGGGCTAGCCCCTCCGGTGAGCAGTTCTTC. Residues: CASSLGASPSGEQFF.

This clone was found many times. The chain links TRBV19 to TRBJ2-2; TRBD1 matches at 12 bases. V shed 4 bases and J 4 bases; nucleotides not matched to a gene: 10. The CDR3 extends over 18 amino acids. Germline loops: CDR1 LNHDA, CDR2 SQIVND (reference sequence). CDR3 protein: CASSTTGQGAPGTGELFF. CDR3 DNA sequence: TGTGCCAGTAGTACCACGGGACAGGGGGCGCCGGGCACCGGGGAGCTGTTTTTT.

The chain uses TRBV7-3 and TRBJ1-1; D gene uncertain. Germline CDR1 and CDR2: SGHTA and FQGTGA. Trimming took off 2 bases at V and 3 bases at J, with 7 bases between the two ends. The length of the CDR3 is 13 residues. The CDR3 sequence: CASSLEGDTEAFF. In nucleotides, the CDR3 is TGTGCCAGCAGCTTAGAAGGAGACACTGAAGCTTTCTTT. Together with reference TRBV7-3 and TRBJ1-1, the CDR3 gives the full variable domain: GAGVSQTPSNKVTEKGKYVELRCDPISGHTALYWYRQSLGQGPEFLIYFQGTGAADDSGLPNDRFFAVRPEGSVSTLKIQRTERGDSAVYLCASSLEGDTEAFFGQGTRLTVV.

The CDR3 region is CASCVFGTTGELFF. In nucleotides, the CDR3 is TGTGCCAGCTGCGTCTTTGGGACAACCGGGGAGCTGTTTTTT. This chain connects TRBV2 to TRBJ2-2, with TRBD1 as a possible D gene (6 bases). Trimming shortened V by 8 bases and J by 5 bases, and 15 bases separated the two germline ends. Germline CDR1 SNHLY, CDR2 FYNNEI. The CDR3 spans 14 residues.

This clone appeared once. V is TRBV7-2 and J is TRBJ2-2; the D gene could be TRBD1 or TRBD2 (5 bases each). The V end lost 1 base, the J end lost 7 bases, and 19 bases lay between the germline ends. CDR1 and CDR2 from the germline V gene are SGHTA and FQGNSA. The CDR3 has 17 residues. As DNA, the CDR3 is TGTGCCAGCAGCTTAGTAGGTCCGAGGGGCGCGGACGGGGAGCTGTTTTTT. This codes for CASSLVGPRGADGELFF.

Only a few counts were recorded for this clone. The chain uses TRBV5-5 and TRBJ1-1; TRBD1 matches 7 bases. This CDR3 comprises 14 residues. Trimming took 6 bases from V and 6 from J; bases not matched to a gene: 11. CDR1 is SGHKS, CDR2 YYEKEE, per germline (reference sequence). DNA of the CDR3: TGTGCCAGCAATCGAGGGGGCGGGAGGGCTGAAGCTTTCTTT. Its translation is CASNRGGGRAEAFF.

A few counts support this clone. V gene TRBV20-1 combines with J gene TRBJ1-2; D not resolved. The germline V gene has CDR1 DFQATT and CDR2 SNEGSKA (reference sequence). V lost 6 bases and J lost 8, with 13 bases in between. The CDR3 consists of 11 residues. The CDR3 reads CSAARTEGYTF. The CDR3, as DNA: TGCAGTGCCGCACGCACGGAAGGCTACACCTTC.

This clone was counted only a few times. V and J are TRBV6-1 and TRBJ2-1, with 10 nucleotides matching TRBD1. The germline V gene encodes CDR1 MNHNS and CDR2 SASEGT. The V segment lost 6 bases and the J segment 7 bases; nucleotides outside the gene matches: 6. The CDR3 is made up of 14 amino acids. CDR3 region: CASSGGGQGNEQFF. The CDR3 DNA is TGTGCCAGCAGCGGGGGGGGACAGGGGAATGAGCAGTTCTTC.